This T cell receptor (beta chain) was recovered during a study of shared clonotypes between healthy human individuals (TCRdb year 2020). With respect to the entire study: The cohort included three men and a couple of women between 18 and 49 years of age. For each donor, CD4 naive and CD4 memory were each given three plates, CD8 naive was given two plates, and CD8 memory was given one plate. The study deeply sequenced blood TCR repertoires of several healthy adults to estimate repertoire size and the extent of clonotype sharing between individuals. To increase sequencing depth and limit assay-specific biases, different laboratories used diverse techniques to prepare libraries and sequence TCR repertoires. Between about 0.8 and 9 billion PBMCs per donor were obtained by leukapheresis.

The CDR3 spans 15 residues, from the cysteine through the phenylalanine. Of all the DNA, just the CDR3 is kept, 45 bases in frame from base 1. V was cut back by 11 bases and J by 1 base, leaving a gap of 20 bases between them. CDR1 and CDR2 are drawn from the germline V gene (reference sequence): SEHNR, FQNEAQ. The donors were healthy, HIV-negative adults with no recently reported acute infections or vaccinations. All donors were Caucasian adults living in Nashville, Tennessee, USA. CD4+ T cells were enriched by magnetic negative selection, after which naive cells were positively selected on CD45RA and the negative fraction was taken as the memory subset. After blood collection by leukapheresis, PBMCs were isolated using Ficoll-Histopaque density gradient centrifugation and then cryopreserved in the vapor phase of liquid nitrogen. Purity and quantity of every magnetically sorted T cell population were checked by analytical flow cytometry. Each sorted fraction had its genomic DNA isolated and then quantified by UV absorbance on a Nanodrop 2000c.

Beyond this particular receptor, the publication reports: Larger estimated clonotype richness was generally found for naive subsets than for memory subsets. Because the study included a small number of donors, the genetic and exposure-history diversity represented was limited. Sampling was limited to blood, and TCR repertoires in tissue likely differ from TCR repertoires in blood. About 5% of naive CD4, more than 3% of naive CD8, approximately 2% of memory CD4, and approximately 0.39% of memory CD8 clonotypes were shared across several donors. Incomplete sequencing was indicated by rarefaction of sorted-subset datasets, despite the large sequencing depth. Clonotypes shared by all four sorted-subset donors showed higher generation probabilities than non-shared clonotypes. Pairwise subsampling indicated that sequencing depth was expected to affect the degree of clonotype sharing among donors.

Points on this clone: What antigen it recognizes has not been identified. Nothing much larger sits one base from this clone, and base qualities are not available.

TCR CDR3 regions were amplified from genomic DNA by multiplex PCR using the deep immunoSEQ assay. Extracted genomic DNA from each cell subset was spread evenly across all wells of several immunoSEQ 96-well plates, with each plate serving as a replicate. Each replicate PCR for sorted subsets received roughly 0.2 ug genomic DNA, equal to tens of thousands of T cell genomes. The purified libraries were quantified using a Qubit 3.0 fluorometer, sized with a Bioanalyzer 2100, and then quantified again using the KAPA Library Quantification kit. Every immunoSEQ 96-well plate was sequenced on a dedicated single-read 150-cycle Illumina NextSeq 550 flow cell. Per the authors' processing: Because the immunoSEQ output included only junctional sequences and no quality scores, the filtering could not be the same as the filtering used for full-length reads. To assign V/J genes and CDR3, sequences were annotated using PyIR, a Python wrapper for IgBLAST v1.9, with IMGT germline references. Reads were removed for weak V/J assignments (E-value above 1e-6), missing CDR3, stop codons, out-of-frame junctions, or ambiguous translated residues. V3J clonotypes were defined as sequences sharing an identical inferred V gene, J gene, and CDR3 amino acid sequence. To compute the percentage overlap between repertoires, the number of shared unique clonotypes was divided by the size of the smaller repertoire. Richness of each repertoire was evaluated using RTK rarefaction, the Chao1 estimator, and Recon v2.1 estimates of unobserved clonotypes. Generation probabilities for all TCRbeta clonotypes obtained by the gDNA method from four donors were computed using OLGA. TCRdb stores this immuneACCESS table with in-frame sequences only. Part of the clones is absent; in the studies checked, under half of the shortfall reflects unresolved V genes, and no reason is known for the rest. The DNA was the basis for D and trimming; V, J and clone size are from that table. Here the sample has approximately 2.1 million clones; 93% occur a single time. The top ten clones comprise under 0.45% of the sample.

The sample consisted of naive CD4+ T cells from PBMCs. Explained via the paper, the cell subset or site label denotes: CD45RA+ positively selected. The clonotype originates from a man younger than 35 in good health. Some clones in this sample may be carry-over from other donors' samples. This chain joins TRBV7-9 to TRBJ1-1; TRBD1 might be the D gene, on 6 matching bases. The DNA sequence follows: TGTGCCGGTGCATTGTCAGGGGACCAGAACACTGAAGCTTTCTTT. This translates into CAGALSGDQNTEAFF.